A selection of T cell receptor beta chains follows, all from one sample in a study of shared clonotypes between healthy human individuals. The table came from immunoSEQ multiplex PCR; TCRdb's copy has only in-frame clones and leaves some out. The data contain about 2 million clones, roughly 95% of them singletons. Sequencing input: naive CD8+ T cells sorted from blood. Source of these receptors: a man aged 18 to 30 in good health. The CDR3 runs from the conserved cysteine through the conserved F or W. A D gene is named only where the DNA matches it firmly. Rows give clone size only sometimes, using once, few, many, or a class for an expanded clone.

clone size	D gene	CDR3 length	V gene	J gene	CDR3 protein	CDR3 DNA
.	.	14	TRBV5-4	TRBJ1-2	CASSSRGYNYGYTF	TGTGCCAGCAGCTCCAGGGGCTATAACTATGGCTACACCTTC
.	.	14	TRBV6-1	TRBJ2-4	CASSDGLAKNIQYF	TGTGCCAGCAGTGACGGCCTAGCCAAAAACATTCAGTACTTC
.	.	13	TRBV5-6	TRBJ2-7	CASSWEADYEQYF	TGTGCCAGCAGCTGGGAGGCAGACTACGAGCAGTACTTC
.	TRBD1	14	TRBV2	TRBJ1-1	CASSGTGGYTEAFF	TGTGCCAGCAGCGGGACAGGGGGCTACACTGAAGCTTTCTTT
.	.	16	TRBV6-1	TRBJ2-2	CASSEVRGANTGELFF	TGTGCCAGCAGTGAAGTTAGGGGGGCGAACACCGGGGAGCTGTTTTTT
.	.	13	TRBV21-1	TRBJ1-1	CASSKVSRGVAFF	TGTGCCAGCAGCAAAGTATCCAGGGGTGTCGCTTTCTTT
.	.	16	TRBV4-1	TRBJ1-2	CASSQDQGPWGYGYTF	TGCGCCAGCAGCCAAGATCAGGGTCCGTGGGGCTATGGCTACACCTTC
once	TRBD1	15	TRBV5-6	TRBJ1-4	CASSLRRDSNEKLFF	TGTGCCAGCAGCTTGAGGAGGGACAGTAATGAAAAACTGTTTTTT
.	.	14	TRBV4-1	TRBJ2-7	CASSQDLSSWEQYF	TGCGCCAGCAGCCAAGATCTGAGTTCCTGGGAGCAGTACTTC
.	TRBD1	15	TRBV6-5	TRBJ2-1	CASSAEDRASNEQFF	TGTGCCAGCAGCGCAGAGGACAGGGCGTCCAATGAGCAGTTCTTC
.	.	15	TRBV5-1	TRBJ1-3	CASSLASASGNTIYF	TGCGCCAGCAGCTTGGCCTCGGCCTCTGGAAACACCATATATTTT
.	TRBD1	15	TRBV7-8	TRBJ2-5	CASTRSGTALETQYF	TGTGCCAGCACCCGATCCGGGACAGCTCTGGAGACCCAGTACTTC
.	.	16	TRBV5-1	TRBJ1-1	CASSLTRQPMNTEAFF	TGCGCCAGCAGCTTGACCCGTCAGCCTATGAACACTGAAGCTTTCTTT
.	.	15	TRBV27	TRBJ2-3	CASGVLPRGTDTQYF	TGTGCCAGCGGGGTCCTCCCCAGGGGCACAGATACGCAGTATTTT
.	TRBD1	15	TRBV7-8	TRBJ2-7	CASSLGQGNSYEQYF	TGTGCCAGCAGCCTGGGACAGGGCAACTCCTACGAGCAGTACTTC
.	.	15	TRBV27	TRBJ2-1	CASSSGAGTQNEQFF	TGTGCCAGCAGTTCCGGTGCAGGGACCCAAAATGAGCAGTTCTTC
.	.	13	TRBV19	TRBJ2-5	CASSIPDQETQYF	TGTGCCAGTAGTATCCCGGACCAAGAGACCCAGTACTTC
.	.	14	TRBV5-5	TRBJ1-2	CASNLGLFPYGYTF	TGTGCCAGCAACCTAGGACTCTTCCCTTATGGCTACACCTTC
.	TRBD2	18	TRBV30	TRBJ2-7	CAWSVGRVTGTSAYEQYF	TGTGCCTGGAGTGTTGGGCGGGTAACCGGGACTAGCGCCTACGAGCAGTACTTC
.	.	13	TRBV29-1	TRBJ2-7	CSVEKGMGYEQYF	TGCAGCGTTGAAAAAGGGATGGGGTACGAGCAGTACTTC
.	TRBD2	14	TRBV11-2	TRBJ2-7	CASSFGLAGYEQYF	TGTGCCAGCAGCTTCGGACTAGCAGGCTACGAGCAGTACTTC
.	.	16	TRBV2	TRBJ2-5	CASTRSRMGHQETQYF	TGTGCCAGCACCCGAAGTAGAATGGGACACCAAGAGACCCAGTACTTC
.	TRBD2	15	TRBV6-5	TRBJ2-1	CASSRVAGVSDEQFF	TGTGCCAGCAGTCGCGTAGCGGGGGTTTCGGATGAGCAGTTCTTC
once	.	13	TRBV13	TRBJ1-1	CASSFNYDTEAFF	TGTGCCAGCAGCTTCAACTACGACACTGAAGCTTTCTTT
.	TRBD2	14	TRBV10-2	TRBJ2-1	CASSALAGSNEQFF	TGCGCCAGCAGTGCCCTAGCGGGTTCCAATGAGCAGTTCTTC
few	.	16	TRBV7-9	TRBJ2-5	CASSFRGDRYQETQYF	TGTGCCAGCAGCTTTAGGGGAGACAGGTACCAAGAGACCCAGTACTTC
.	.	16	TRBV5-1	TRBJ1-6	CASSLAFRSTNSPLHF	TGCGCCAGCAGCTTGGCCTTCAGGAGTACTAATTCACCCCTCCACTTT
.	.	13	TRBV27	TRBJ1-4	CASRSMLEEKLFF	TGTGCCAGCAGATCAATGCTTGAGGAAAAACTGTTTTTT
.	TRBD2	20	TRBV28	TRBJ2-3	CASSSPLPRGGISSTDTQYF	TGTGCCAGCAGTTCACCCCTCCCTCGCGGGGGGATATCTAGCACAGATACGCAGTATTTT
.	.	15	TRBV4-1	TRBJ2-5	CASSQVAGSRETQYF	TGCGCCAGCAGCCAAGTCGCGGGGTCAAGGGAGACCCAGTACTTC
.	TRBD1	15	TRBV4-1	TRBJ2-7	CASSQEGQGASEQYF	TGCGCCAGCAGCCAGGAGGGACAGGGGGCATCCGAGCAGTACTTC
.	TRBD2	17	TRBV7-9	TRBJ2-3	CASSLTQRDYSTDTQYF	TGTGCCAGCAGCTTGACCCAACGGGACTACAGCACAGATACGCAGTATTTT
.	TRBD1	14	TRBV5-4	TRBJ2-7	CASSFPGQGYEQYF	TGTGCCAGCAGCTTTCCGGGACAGGGCTACGAGCAGTACTTC
few	.	15	TRBV11-3	TRBJ1-5	CANPTVLLCNQPQHF	TGTGCCAACCCGACAGTCCTCCTATGCAATCAGCCCCAGCATTTT
.	.	16	TRBV2	TRBJ2-7	CASSEAAAGSFYEQYF	TGTGCCAGCAGTGAAGCGGCGGCAGGGTCATTTTACGAGCAGTACTTC
.	.	13	TRBV6-5	TRBJ2-7	CASSPTEAYEQYF	TGTGCCAGCAGCCCGACAGAGGCCTACGAGCAGTACTTC
.	.	15	TRBV7-8	TRBJ2-1	CASSFLAEGYNEQFF	TGTGCCAGCAGCTTTTTAGCGGAAGGCTACAATGAGCAGTTCTTC
.	TRBD2	16	TRBV30	TRBJ2-1	CAWRTSERFSYNEQFF	TGTGCCTGGCGGACTAGCGAACGATTCTCCTACAATGAGCAGTTCTTC
.	.	15	TRBV6-6	TRBJ2-7	CASSYSSGGDYEQYF	TGTGCCAGCAGTTACTCGTCAGGGGGGGACTACGAGCAGTACTTC
.	TRBD1	15	TRBV27	TRBJ1-1	CASVDPGQGNTEAFF	TGTGCCAGCGTCGACCCCGGACAGGGGAACACTGAAGCTTTCTTT
.	TRBD1	16	TRBV4-3	TRBJ2-2	CASSQFQGAGTGELFF	TGCGCCAGCAGCCAATTTCAGGGGGCGGGAACCGGGGAGCTGTTTTTT
.	.	15	TRBV19	TRBJ2-3	CASSSLTNGGDTQYF	TGTGCCAGTAGTAGCCTGACAAACGGCGGCGATACGCAGTATTTT
.	.	15	TRBV4-1	TRBJ1-3	CASSQEGRGRNTIYF	TGCGCCAGCAGCCAAGAGGGGCGTGGTAGAAACACCATATATTTT
once	.	12	TRBV4-1	TRBJ2-7	CASSQGKYEQYF	TGCGCCAGCAGCCAAGGGAAGTACGAGCAGTACTTC
.	.	17	TRBV27	TRBJ2-7	CASSFLPPVGSTYEQYF	TGTGCCAGCAGTTTCCTACCCCCGGTGGGGTCTACCTACGAGCAGTACTTC
.	.	15	TRBV5-4	TRBJ1-6	CASSFLQGPNSPLHF	TGTGCCAGCAGCTTTCTGCAGGGCCCTAACTCACCCCTCCACTTT
.	.	17	TRBV11-1	TRBJ2-6	CASSLTLQGPGANVLTF	TGTGCCAGCAGCTTGACCCTACAGGGCCCCGGGGCCAACGTCCTGACTTTC
.	TRBD2	13	TRBV6-1	TRBJ2-3	CASRAGGIDTQYF	TGTGCCAGCAGAGCGGGAGGCATAGATACGCAGTATTTT
.	.	14	TRBV28	TRBJ1-2	CASSFQLQDYGYTF	TGTGCCAGCAGTTTTCAGTTACAAGACTATGGCTACACCTTC
.	TRBD1	16	TRBV19	TRBJ1-4	CASSLDREGTNEKLFF	TGTGCCAGTAGTCTCGACAGGGAAGGAACTAATGAAAAACTGTTTTTT
.	.	15	TRBV10-2	TRBJ2-3	CASSDGGSWTDTQYF	TGCGCCAGCAGTGACGGTGGGAGTTGGACAGATACGCAGTATTTT
.	.	15	TRBV7-2	TRBJ1-2	CASSALHRDGNGYTF	TGTGCCAGCAGCGCACTTCACAGGGATGGGAATGGCTACACCTTC
.	.	16	TRBV7-2	TRBJ1-1	CASSSPEGRRGTEAFF	TGTGCCAGCAGTTCCCCGGAGGGCCGGCGGGGCACTGAAGCTTTCTTT
once	.	14	TRBV5-6	TRBJ1-5	CASSQNWGNQPQHF	TGTGCCAGCAGCCAGAATTGGGGGAATCAGCCCCAGCATTTT